This TCR beta chain was sequenced during a study of T cells in Graves' hyperthyroidism and ophthalmopathy (dated by TCRdb to about 2019). About the full investigation: Peripheral blood samples were taken at the time of initial diagnosis, prior to any treatment. TCR Vbeta CDR3 sequencing of 130 to 150 peripheral blood samples (under 45 ophthalmopathy, over 70 hyperthyroidism and roughly 17 progressor patients) is reported in the paper. Following sampling, methimazole starting at 30 mg daily was given to hyperthyroidism patients, and high-dose intravenous methylprednisolone was given to ophthalmopathy patients. The 95 to 100 discovery patients were randomly split 7:3 into training and test sets. Prospective prediction of ophthalmopathy was tested in an independent validation cohort consisting of 18 hyperthyroidism patients and 15 to 17 patients who later progressed to ophthalmopathy. In about 6 Graves' hyperthyroidism patients, the study also compared T-cell repertoires from thyroid tissue with T-cell repertoires from blood. TCR V-J signatures able to tell the groups apart were searched for in a discovery cohort of 95 or so patients, of whom approximately 40 had Graves' ophthalmopathy and 55 to 65 had stable Graves' hyperthyroidism. Paper-wide results and their limitations: No statistical method was used to set the sample size in advance, and investigators knew the group allocation. Most expanded thyroid clonotypes (frequency above 0.001) were also detected in blood, suggesting blood repertoires may reflect thyroid immune responses. A 13 V-J signature model separated ophthalmopathy from stable hyperthyroidism, with 87.88% sensitivity and 81% to 83% specificity in cross-validation and 80%/75% in testing. In validation, progression to ophthalmopathy was predicted by the model with approximately 67% sensitivity and 72.22% specificity, a median of roughly 6 months before onset.

Stable Graves' hyperthyroidism was defined as the absence of progression to ophthalmopathy over 18 months of follow-up. Hyperthyroidism patients were newly diagnosed, had a disease duration of under 2 months, and were aged 18 to 65 years. Any patient with an uncontrolled infection, another autoimmune disease, pregnancy or lactation was excluded. Diagnoses were based on clinical symptoms, serum thyroxine and TRAb, thyroid ultrasound and orbital computed tomography. PBMCs were separated from approximately 10 ml of fresh peripheral blood using Ficoll-Paque density gradient centrifugation. Total RNA was extracted with Trizol reagent, and quality was checked on an Agilent 2100 Bioanalyzer. For CDR1 and CDR2, the germline V gene (reference sequence) lists MNHEY and SMNVEV. The junction carries 9 bases between V and J, which are trimmed by 3 bases and 3 bases respectively. The CDR3 spans 15 residues, from the cysteine through the phenylalanine. Only the CDR3 portion is preserved as DNA: 45 bases, with reading frame beginning at the first base.

Amplification of TCR beta CDR3 regions was carried out from RNA transcripts. For the first round of RT-PCR on the TCR CDR3, the HTBI primer set was used together with the Qiagen OneStep RT-PCR kit. Libraries were constructed in a second round of multiplex PCR, after which size selection and purification were performed. Sequencing of the libraries was done on an Illumina HiSeq2000 using paired-end 100 bp reads. The authors' pipeline ran thus. SOAPnuke was used to process the raw data, throwing out any read that contained adapters or uncalled bases, had a mean Phred below 15, or lacked an exact constant-primer or identifier match. High-quality paired reads were merged with COPE v1.2.5, and unique nucleotide sequences were defined as clonotypes. MiTCR v1.1 was used to align clonotypes to the IMGT TRBV, TRBD and TRBJ reference segments. The analysis was restricted to V-J combinations with a frequency above 0.0001, which together covered about 99% of the repertoires. A TCS score was defined as the ratio of F50 (clonal expansion) to E x V (chaos), with BLOSUM62-based TCRdist applied between CDR3 peptides within each V-J. Welch's t-statistics and random forest reduced around 520 V-J features to 13, which were used in a naive Bayes classifier (R e1071). Clones were called with MiXCR by TCRdb after fastp trimmed the public reads at Q25, and only in-frame beta chains were retained. Here each entry gathers all rows of one CDR3 protein and keeps the most common genes and DNA. TCRdb, not the authors, supplied the V and J calls. Counted in this sample were under 400,000 distinct CDR3 sequences; 20% to 25% of them appeared once. 73% of the sample goes to the ten largest clones.

Comments on this clonotype: Its antigen is currently not known. It has no much larger one-base neighbor in the sample; base qualities were not kept.

The material sequenced was blood. The chain is assembled from TRBV27 and TRBJ2-6, with no reliable assignment of the D segment. The receptor's source is a man in his fifties with Graves' hyperthyroidism. The nucleotides are TGTGCCAGCAGTTTTACCCGAAGTGGGGCCAACGTCCTGACTTTC. Its protein is CASSFTRSGANVLTF.